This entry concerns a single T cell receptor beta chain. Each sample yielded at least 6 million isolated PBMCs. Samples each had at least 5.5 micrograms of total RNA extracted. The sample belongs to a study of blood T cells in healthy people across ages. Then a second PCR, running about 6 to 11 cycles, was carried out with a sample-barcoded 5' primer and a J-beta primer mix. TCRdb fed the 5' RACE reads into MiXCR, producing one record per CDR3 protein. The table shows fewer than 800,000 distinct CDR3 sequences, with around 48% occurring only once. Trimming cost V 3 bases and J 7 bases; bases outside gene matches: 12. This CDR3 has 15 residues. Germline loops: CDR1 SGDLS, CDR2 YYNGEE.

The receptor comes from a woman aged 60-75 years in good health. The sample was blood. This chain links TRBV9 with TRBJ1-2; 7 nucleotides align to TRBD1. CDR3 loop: CASSGALEGASGYTF. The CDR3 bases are TGTGCCAGCAGCGGCGCTCTTGAGGGGGCAAGTGGCTACACCTTC.